This record covers a single T cell receptor (beta chain). Its antigen is unknown. No qualities accompany the bases; no much larger clone lies one base away. TCR CDR3 regions were amplified from genomic DNA by multiplex PCR using the deep immunoSEQ assay. Extracted genomic DNA from each cell subset was spread evenly across all wells of several immunoSEQ 96-well plates, with each plate serving as a replicate. For sorted subsets, each replicate PCR was loaded with 200 ng genomic DNA, equivalent to approximately 33,000 T cell genomes. Purified libraries were quantified with a Qubit 3.0 fluorometer, sized on a Bioanalyzer 2100, and re-quantified with the KAPA Library Quantification kit. Every immunoSEQ 96-well plate was sequenced on a dedicated single-read 150-cycle Illumina NextSeq 550 flow cell. Per the source publication's procedure: The immunoSEQ output contained only junctional sequences without quality scores, so filtering could not match that applied to full-length reads. Sequences were annotated with PyIR, a Python wrapper for IgBLAST v1.9, using IMGT germline references to assign V/J genes and CDR3. Reads with weak V/J assignments (E-value above 1e-6), missing CDR3, stop codons, out-of-frame junctions, or ambiguous translated residues were removed. V3J clonotypes were defined as sequences sharing the same inferred V gene, J gene, and CDR3 amino acid sequence. The percentage overlap between two repertoires was calculated by dividing the number of shared unique clonotypes by the size of the smaller repertoire. Repertoire richness was assessed with RTK rarefaction, the Chao1 estimator, and Recon v2.1 estimates of unobserved clonotypes. Generation probabilities were computed with OLGA for all TCRbeta clonotypes obtained by the gDNA method from several donors. TCRdb carries this immuneACCESS record with in-frame sequences only. Its versions omit some clonotypes, under half of them owing to an unresolved V gene in the studies checked, with the rest unexplained. The V and J calls and clone size were taken over from that table, and D and trimming were inferred from the DNA. This sample gives about 1.9 million clones in total; around 93% of them show up just once. Approximately 1.7% of the sample comes from the top ten.

This sample stems from a study of shared clonotypes between healthy human individuals (dated by TCRdb to about 2020). Regarding the complete study: The cohort included a few men and a couple of women between 18 and 49 years of age. For each donor, CD4 naive and CD4 memory were each given three plates, CD8 naive was given two plates, and CD8 memory was given one plate. Blood TCR repertoires of a handful of healthy adults were deeply sequenced to estimate repertoire size and the extent of clonotype sharing between individuals. Different laboratories and diverse techniques were used to prepare libraries and sequence TCR repertoires, to increase sequencing depth and limit assay-specific biases. Each donor's leukapheresis produced roughly between roughly 0.85 and 9.5 billion PBMCs. Study-level results and caveats: Across several donors, around 5.4% of naive CD4, 3% to 3.5% of naive CD8, about 2.3% of memory CD4, and around 0.4% of memory CD8 clonotypes were shared. Pairwise subsampling indicated that sequencing depth was expected to affect the degree of clonotype sharing among donors. Higher generation probabilities were observed for clonotypes shared by all four sorted-subset donors than for non-shared clonotypes. The small number of donors limited the genetic and exposure-history diversity represented. Sampling was limited to blood, and TCR repertoires in tissue likely differ from TCR repertoires in blood. Naive subsets generally had larger estimated clonotype richness than memory subsets did. Incomplete sequencing was indicated by rarefaction of sorted-subset datasets, despite the large sequencing depth.

CD8 naive samples consisted of CD45RO-negative cells that were positively selected for CCR7, yielding a CD45RA+CCR7+ population without TemRA cells. Healthy HIV-negative adults with no recently reported acute infections or vaccinations were included as donors. Every donor was a Caucasian adult residing in Nashville, Tennessee, USA. After blood collection by leukapheresis, PBMCs were isolated using Ficoll-Histopaque density gradient centrifugation and then cryopreserved in the vapor phase of liquid nitrogen. Analytical flow cytometry was used to check the purity and quantity of every magnetically sorted T cell population. From each sorted fraction, genomic DNA was isolated and quantified by UV absorbance on a Nanodrop 2000c. For this chain, trimming is 4 bases at the V end and 4 bases at the J end, and the number of junction bases without a gene match is 17. From the cysteine through the phenylalanine, the CDR3 covers 18 amino acids. CDR3 DNA only is kept here, 54 bases in frame from base 1. The germline V gene specifies SNHLY as CDR1 and FYNNEI as CDR2.

The chain was built from TRBV2 and TRBJ1-1, with 8 junctional bases fitting TRBD1. Sequencing was done on a sample of naive CD8+ T cells from PBMCs. This specimen's cell subset or site label, interpreted: CD45RA+CCR7+. The sequence came from a man aged 18 to 29 in good health. Some clones in this sample may be carry-over from other donors' samples. The CDR3 protein sequence reads: CASSGSWDRQLWSTEAFF. The bases are TGTGCCAGCAGTGGCTCTTGGGACAGGCAATTATGGAGCACTGAAGCTTTCTTT.